The 16 T cell receptor beta chains presented below share a single source sample, sequenced in a study of OX40 agonist ivuxolimab in advanced cancers. Repertoires were generated with immunoSEQ multiplex PCR, while TCRdb's copy carries only in-frame clones and drops some. The sample lists some 42,000 clones; 87% were seen once. The sample in question was CD4+ or CD8+ T cells sorted from blood, obtained in a trial of the OX40 agonist ivuxolimab. These receptors were collected from an adult with an advanced solid tumor such as melanoma, head and neck, liver or kidney cancer.

V usage is TRBV5-4 and J usage is TRBJ1-2; TRBD1 agrees at 7 bases. Germline values: CDR1 SGHNT, CDR2 YYREEE (reference sequence). The CDR3 has 14 residues. The ends lost 1 base at V and 4 bases at J; junction bases unmatched: 4. The CDR3 is CASSLSTGTYGYTF. DNA of the CDR3: TGTGCCAGCAGCTTGTCGACAGGGACCTATGGCTACACCTTC.

The chain combines TRBV5-4 with TRBJ2-3; D not resolved. Germline V gene data show CDR1 as SGHNT and CDR2 as YYREEE (reference sequence). The CDR3 length is 15 residues. Trimming left V 0 bases short and J 3 bases short, with 11 bases between. The CDR3 coding sequence is TGTGCCAGCAGCTTGGGCTCCTTGCAGACAGATACGCAGTATTTT. Its translation is CASSLGSLQTDTQYF.

The chain employs TRBV6-1 and TRBJ2-3, with 10 nucleotides matching TRBD2. Germline trimming cut 2 bases from V and 3 bases from J; bases unmatched to any gene: 5. Looked up from germline, CDR1 is MNHNS and CDR2 is SASEGT. The CDR3 consists of 16 residues. The CDR3 reads CASSERTSGPTDTQYF. CDR3 DNA: TGTGCCAGCAGTGAAAGGACTAGCGGCCCGACAGATACGCAGTATTTT.

This clone has more than one count but fewer than ten. The V call is TRBV9, the J call TRBJ2-1; D is perhaps TRBD1 or TRBD2 (5 bases each). The V gene lost 0 bases and the J gene lost 9 bases, with 13 bases spanning the gap. This CDR3 contains 14 residues. The germline V gene encodes CDR1 SGDLS and CDR2 YYNGEE. The CDR3 spells CASSVAYRGREQFF. The CDR3 DNA follows: TGTGCCAGCAGCGTAGCTTATCGGGGACGTGAGCAGTTCTTC.

This clone was picked up a small number of times. The chain joins TRBV19 to TRBJ2-5; D uncertain. This CDR3 is built from 14 residues. The V gene lost 3 bases and the J gene lost 5 bases, with 13 bases spanning the gap. Germline CDR1 LNHDA, CDR2 SQIVND (reference sequence). As DNA, the CDR3 is TGTGCCAGTAGTATGGCCCTTAGGCCGGAGACCCAGTACTTC. This gives the protein CASSMALRPETQYF.

Remarks on this clone: Sequence at one end of the junction differs from germline and may be a read error. The rearrangement joins TRBV7-7 to TRBJ2-2; a weak D match, TRBD2 (6 bases). The CDR3 covers 16 residues. CDR1 is SSHAT, CDR2 FNYEAQ, per germline (reference sequence). The chain's CDR3 is CASSPAGLVGTGELFF. The CDR3 DNA reads as TGTGCTAGCAGCCCCGCGGGGCTAGTGGGCACCGGGGAGCTGTTTTTT.

The table lists this clone with a count of one. CDR3 nucleotides: TGCAGTCCAAACAAGTTAATTCAGGGGGAAGCTTTCTTT. This codes for CSPNKLIQGEAFF. The chain links TRBV29-1 to TRBJ1-1, with D possibly being TRBD1 (6 bases). This CDR3 has 13 residues. The germline V gene has CDR1 SQVTM and CDR2 ANQGSEA.

The chain couples TRBV15 to TRBJ2-3; TRBD1 matches at 7 bases. V gave up 1 base and J gave up 2 bases; unmatched junction bases: 3. The CDR3 length is 15 residues. The germline V gene encodes CDR1 LNHNV and CDR2 YYDKDF (reference sequence). Written as DNA, the CDR3 is TGTGCCACCAGCAGAGTAGACAGGGCCACAGATACGCAGTATTTT. Protein product: CATSRVDRATDTQYF.

This sequence joins TRBV27 and TRBJ1-4; 8 positions match TRBD1. The CDR3 contains 14 residues. Germline V lookup: CDR1 MNHEY, CDR2 SMNVEV (reference sequence). Losses at the gene ends were 3 bases for V and 6 bases for J; bases not matched to a gene: 3. This CDR3 reads CASSLNRGDEKLFF. For the CDR3, the DNA is TGTGCCAGCAGTTTGAACAGGGGGGATGAAAAACTGTTTTTT. Drawing the rest from reference TRBV27 and TRBJ1-4, the complete variable domain is EAQVTQNPRYLITVTGKKLTVTCSQNMNHEYMSWYRQDPGLGLRQIYYSMNVEVTDKGDVPEGYKVSRKEKRNFPLILESPSPNQTSLYFCASSLNRGDEKLFFGSGTQLSVL.

This chain connects TRBV7-3 to TRBJ1-5; no clear D gene. V was shortened by 5 bases and J by 1 base, with 24 bases between the two germline ends. CDR3 length: 19 residues. Per the germline V gene, CDR1 is SGHTA and CDR2 is FQGTGA. The CDR3 sequence is CASSRYLSRHPISNQPQHF. CDR3 bases: TGTGCCAGCAGCCGGTATTTGAGTCGGCACCCCATCAGCAATCAGCCCCAGCATTTT.

This clone is deemed medium-sized. This chain connects TRBV6-5 to TRBJ1-1; no clear D. V shed 1 base and J shed 1 base, with 4 bases lying between them. This CDR3 has 13 residues. Per the germline V gene, CDR1 is MNHEY and CDR2 is SVGAGI. In nucleotides, the CDR3 is TGTGCCAGCAGTTACTTGCGGAACACTGAAGCTTTCTTT. Its translation is CASSYLRNTEAFF.

The rearrangement joins TRBV5-1 to TRBJ2-1; 7 bases are a match to TRBD2. With V trimmed by 3 bases and J by 4 bases, 7 bases remained unmatched. This CDR3 is built from 15 residues. CDR1 is SGHRS, CDR2 YFSETQ, per germline. The CDR3 region has the DNA TGCGCCAGCAGCTGGGCGGCGGGAGTGTACAATGAGCAGTTCTTC. Translation: CASSWAAGVYNEQFF. The full variable domain, its missing parts supplied by reference TRBV5-1 and TRBJ2-1, is KAGVTQTPRYLIKTRGQQVTLSCSPISGHRSVSWYQQTPGQGLQFLFEYFSETQRNKGNFPGRFSGRQFSNSRSEMNVSTLELGDSALYLCASSWAAGVYNEQFFGPGTRLTVL.

V and J are TRBV5-4 and TRBJ1-1; D remains ambiguous. V was cut by 4 bases and J by 3 bases, with 10 bases left in between. The CDR3 loop spans 13 amino acids. Germline V gene sequence: CDR1 SGHNT, CDR2 YYREEE (reference sequence). The CDR3 loop reads CASSDGRDTEAFF. The CDR3 region has the DNA TGTGCCAGCAGCGACGGGAGGGACACTGAAGCTTTCTTT.

CDR3 sequence: CASSLDRGNSYEQYF. The CDR3 DNA sequence: TGCGCCAGCAGCTTGGACAGGGGTAACTCCTACGAGCAGTACTTC. The chain is built from TRBV5-1 and TRBJ2-7; TRBD1 matches at 7 bases. The germline CDR1 and CDR2 sequences are SGHRS and YFSETQ. V shed 0 bases and J 0 bases; nucleotides not matched to a gene: 3. CDR3 length equals 15 residues.

The chain carries TRBV2 and TRBJ2-7; 8 bases are shared with TRBD1. The germline V gene has CDR1 SNHLY and CDR2 FYNNEI. With V trimmed by 3 bases and J by 5 bases, 6 bases remained unmatched. The CDR3 is 14 amino acids. Here the CDR3 DNA reads TGTGCCAGCAGTGATCGCGACAGGGGTGACGAGCAGTACTTC. This codes for CASSDRDRGDEQYF.

The CDR3 reads CASSFTSANTGELFF. CDR3 sequence (DNA): TGTGCCAGCAGCTTTACTAGCGCCAACACCGGGGAGCTGTTTTTT. The V and J genes are TRBV7-2 and TRBJ2-2; 7 bases line up with TRBD2. Germline lookup yields CDR1 SGHTA and CDR2 FQGNSA. The CDR3 spans 15 residues. V lost 3 bases and J lost 2; bases outside the gene matches: 3.